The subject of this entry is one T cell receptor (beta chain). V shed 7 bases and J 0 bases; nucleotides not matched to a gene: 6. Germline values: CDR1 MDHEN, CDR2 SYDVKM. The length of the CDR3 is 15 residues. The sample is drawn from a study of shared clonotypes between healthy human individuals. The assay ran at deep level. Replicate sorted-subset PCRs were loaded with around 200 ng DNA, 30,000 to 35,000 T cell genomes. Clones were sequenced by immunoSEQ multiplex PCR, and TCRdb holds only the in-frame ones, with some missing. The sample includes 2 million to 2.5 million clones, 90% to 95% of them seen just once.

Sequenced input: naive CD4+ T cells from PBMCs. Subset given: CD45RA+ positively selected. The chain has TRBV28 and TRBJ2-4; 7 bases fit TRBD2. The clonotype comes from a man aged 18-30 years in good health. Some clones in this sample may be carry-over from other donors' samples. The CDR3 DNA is TGTGCCAGCACCGGGGGGAGCTTAGCCAAAAACATTCAGTACTTC. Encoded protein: CASTGGSLAKNIQYF.